Below, 6 T cell receptor beta chains from the same sample are listed, as sequenced in a study of T cell changes during pregnancy in multiple sclerosis. Assay: immunoSEQ multiplex PCR; the TCRdb copy retains only in-frame clones and omits some. The profile shows approximately 40,000 clones, 89% of them singletons. Sequencing used CD4+ T cells from peripheral blood mononuclear cells, obtained in the first trimester of pregnancy. The receptors were gathered from a female donor with multiple sclerosis, enrolled in a pregnancy study.

This clone showed up just once. This sequence joins TRBV5-6 and TRBJ1-5; 7 bases line up with TRBD1. CDR3 length: 14 amino acids. V was clipped by 3 bases and J by 3 bases; unmatched bases: 3. Germline values: CDR1 SGHDT, CDR2 YYEEEE. CDR3 sequence reads: CASSWGQNNQPQHF. The CDR3 coding sequence is TGTGCCAGCAGCTGGGGACAGAACAATCAGCCCCAGCATTTT. Complete variable domain (other parts from reference TRBV5-6 and TRBJ1-5): DAGVTQSPTHLIKTRGQQVTLRCSPKSGHDTVSWYQQALGQGPQFIFQYYEEEERQRGNFPDRFSGHQFPNYSSELNVNALLLGDSALYLCASSWGQNNQPQHFGDGTRLSIL.

This chain joins TRBV4-2 and TRBJ1-2; D is perhaps TRBD1 (6 bases). The germline gives CDR1 LGHNA, CDR2 YNFKEQ. The CDR3 spans 16 residues. V was pared by 6 bases and J by 0 bases, with 17 bases between. The CDR3 reads CASREQGQHSNYGYTF. CDR3 DNA: TGTGCCAGCAGGGAACAGGGTCAACACTCTAACTATGGCTACACCTTC.

This chain joins TRBV6-5 and TRBJ2-7; 7 nucleotides match TRBD1. The length of the CDR3 is 15 residues. The germline V gene encodes CDR1 MNHEY and CDR2 SVGAGI. The ends lost 5 bases at V and 0 bases at J; junction bases unmatched: 7. The CDR3 coding sequence is TGTGCCAGCAGTCGATCGACAGGGCTCTCCTACGAGCAGTACTTC. It codes for CASSRSTGLSYEQYF.

The V and J genes are TRBV11-2 and TRBJ1-1; 8 bases align to TRBD1. J gave up 4 bases and V 5 bases, and 6 bases lay outside the gene matches. The CDR3 runs 14 residues. CDR1 is SGHAT, CDR2 FQNNGV, per germline. CDR3 DNA: TGTGCCAGCAGCCCGGTACAGGGGGGCACTGAAGCTTTCTTT. It translates to CASSPVQGGTEAFF.

The rearrangement uses TRBV10-3 and TRBJ1-1; the match to TRBD1 covers 7 bases. The V segment lost 7 bases and the J segment 3 bases; nucleotides outside the gene matches: 8. The CDR3 loop spans 14 amino acids. The V gene's germline CDR1 is ENHRY and CDR2 SYGVKD. The CDR3 region has the DNA TGTGCCATCAAACTCGGACAGGATTACACTGAAGCTTTCTTT. It encodes CAIKLGQDYTEAFF.

The chain employs TRBV7-9 and TRBJ1-2; the match to TRBD1 covers 12 bases. With V trimmed by 5 bases and J by 8 bases, 6 bases remained unmatched. The CDR3 totals 14 residues. Germline V gives CDR1 SEHNR, CDR2 FQNEAQ (reference sequence). The CDR3 here is CASSKGQGAEGYTF. The CDR3 DNA sequence: TGTGCCAGCAGCAAGGGACAGGGGGCCGAGGGCTACACCTTC.